Listed below are T cell receptor beta chains from one sample, sequenced in a study of blood T cell repertoires in COVID-19. Data came from immunoSEQ multiplex PCR; TCRdb stores just in-frame clones and leaves some out. Altogether about 190,000 clones are present, 75% to 90% being singletons, with the ten largest covering 1.1%. What was sequenced was peripheral blood. The receptors stem from a man under 40 with acute or convalescent COVID-19. Both conserved end residues are part of each CDR3. D genes are given only for firm matches. Only part of the rows carry a size: once, few, many, or a class if the clone is expanded.

d_call	v_call	clone_size	j_call	cdr3_nt	cdr3_aa
.	TRBV3-1/TRBV3-2	.	TRBJ2-3	TGTGCCAGCAGCCATGGGTCGAGCAGGGATACGCAGTATTTT	CASSHGSSRDTQYF
.	TRBV28	.	TRBJ1-5	TGTGCCAGCAGTTTAGCGGGCGCTAGCAATCAGCCCCAGCATTTT	CASSLAGASNQPQHF
TRBD1	TRBV27	.	TRBJ2-7	TGTGCCAGCAGTTTTCCGGGACAGGGCATATACGAGCAGTACTTC	CASSFPGQGIYEQYF
.	TRBV25-1	few	TRBJ2-2	TGTGCCAGCAGTGAATGGACAGACACCGGGGAGCTGTTTTTT	CASSEWTDTGELFF
TRBD1	TRBV7-9	once	TRBJ1-2	TGTGCCACCTCGGGACAGACGACAGGCTACACCTTC	CATSGQTTGYTF
.	TRBV3-1/TRBV3-2	.	TRBJ1-3	TGTGCCAGCAGCCGGACAGCCTCTGGAAACACCATATATTTT	CASSRTASGNTIYF
.	TRBV5-1	.	TRBJ2-7	TGCGCCAGCAGCTTGAACACAGGGCCTGGGTACGAGCAGTACTTC	CASSLNTGPGYEQYF
.	TRBV29-1	.	TRBJ1-2	TGCAGCGGGGGGGATCTAGACCACACCTTC	CSGGDLDHTF
.	TRBV5-1	.	TRBJ1-6	TGCGCCAGCAGCTTGGACAGTAGTTTTAATTCACCCCTCCACTTT	CASSLDSSFNSPLHF
.	TRBV27	.	TRBJ1-2	TGTGCCAGCAAAGTTAGCGGACCCTATGGCTACACCTTC	CASKVSGPYGYTF
.	TRBV19	.	TRBJ1-6	TGTGCCAGTAGTATTTTGGCAGGGGCAGGTAATTCACCCCTCCACTTT	CASSILAGAGNSPLHF
.	TRBV19	.	TRBJ1-3	TGTGCCAGTAACCCAACTTCTCCTACTGGAAACACCATATATTTT	CASNPTSPTGNTIYF
TRBD2	TRBV7-8	.	TRBJ2-1	TGTGCCAGCAGCTTAGATGGGGGGGACGACAATGAGCAGTTCTTC	CASSLDGGDDNEQFF
TRBD1	TRBV5-1	.	TRBJ1-1	TGCGCCAGCAGTACAGGGGCGCGGGACACTGAAGCTTTCTTT	CASSTGARDTEAFF
.	TRBV6-6	.	TRBJ2-7	TGTGCCAGCAGTTACTCAACAGGGGGGGCCTACGAGCAGTACTTC	CASSYSTGGAYEQYF
TRBD1	TRBV5-1	few	TRBJ2-1	TGCGCCAGCAGCTTGGAGTCAGGGGGCTACAATGAGCAGTTCTTC	CASSLESGGYNEQFF
TRBD2	TRBV5-6	.	TRBJ2-5	TGTGCCAGCGGGCTACGGCGGGGGGAACAAGAGACCCAGTACTTC	CASGLRRGEQETQYF
.	TRBV6-1	once	TRBJ1-2	TGTGCCAGCAGTGAGGAATCCGGACTGTCTAACTATGGCTACACCTTC	CASSEESGLSNYGYTF
TRBD1	TRBV19	.	TRBJ2-7	TGTGCCAGTACCTCGGGAAGGGGGCCCTACGAGCAGTACTTC	CASTSGRGPYEQYF
.	TRBV11-3	few	TRBJ1-4	TGTGCCAGCAGCCTTGAAAAACTGTTTTTT	CASSLEKLFF
.	TRBV6-4	.	TRBJ2-7	TGTGCCCAAGGGGGATGCGAGCAGTACTTC	CAQGGCEQYF
TRBD2	TRBV3-1/TRBV3-2	.	TRBJ2-2	TGTGCCAGCAGCCATAAGTACCCGGGACTAGCGGGGGTGACGTCGAACACCGGGGAGCTGTTTTTT	CASSHKYPGLAGVTSNTGELFF
.	TRBV6-5	.	TRBJ2-7	TGTGCCAGCAGTCGGATGGGCAGGGCCTACGAGCAGTACTTC	CASSRMGRAYEQYF
.	TRBV15	.	TRBJ1-2	TGTGCCACCAGCATTACTGTGAGGGATGGCTATGGCTACACCTTC	CATSITVRDGYGYTF
TRBD1	TRBV5-1	few	TRBJ1-2	TGCGCCAGCAGCATTACCACCGGGACAGAAGGTGGCTACACCTTC	CASSITTGTEGGYTF
TRBD1	TRBV5-1	.	TRBJ2-2	TGCGCCAGCAGCTCATCGACAGGGGGGACCGGGGAGCTGTTTTTT	CASSSSTGGTGELFF
.	TRBV30	.	TRBJ1-1	TGTGCCTGGGAGTCAGAGCTTGTACAGGGCGAGGGGACTGAAGCTTTCTTT	CAWESELVQGEGTEAFF
.	TRBV30	.	TRBJ1-3	TGTGCCTGGGGACTTACTGGAAACACCATATATTTT	CAWGLTGNTIYF
.	TRBV28	.	TRBJ1-1	TGTGCCAGCAGTTTCGTGCGGGGAAGGATGTCTGAAGCTTTCTTT	CASSFVRGRMSEAFF
TRBD2	TRBV18	.	TRBJ2-1	TGTGCCAGCTCATCCAATATCGGGACTAACCCTACCCACAATGAGCAGTTCTTC	CASSSNIGTNPTHNEQFF
.	TRBV21-1	.	TRBJ1-4	TGTGCCAGCAGCATAAACAGGCACCTTAATGAAAAACTGTTTTTT	CASSINRHLNEKLFF
TRBD1	TRBV7-9	.	TRBJ1-3	TGTGCCAGCAGTCCCGACAGGGGTAATCCTGGAAACACCATATATTTT	CASSPDRGNPGNTIYF
TRBD2	TRBV25-1	.	TRBJ2-1	TGTGCCAGCAATGGCGGGGGTTTTGGTCGGGTCTCCTACAATGAGCAGTTCTTC	CASNGGGFGRVSYNEQFF
TRBD1	TRBV6-1	.	TRBJ1-6	TGTGCCAGCAGTGAAAGAAGGGACAGGGGATATTCACCCCTCCACTTT	CASSERRDRGYSPLHF
.	TRBV27	.	TRBJ2-6	TGTGCCAGCAGTCGGTTCGAGGGCTTCATAAGCTCTGGGGCCAACGTCCTGACTTTC	CASSRFEGFISSGANVLTF
.	TRBV2	few	TRBJ1-2	TGTGCCAGCAGTGGGGAGTACGGCTATGGCTACACCTTC	CASSGEYGYGYTF
.	TRBV4-1	few	TRBJ1-4	TGCGCCAGCAGCCGGATACAGGGCGGCGGGCCTAGAGAAAAACTGTTTTTT	CASSRIQGGGPREKLFF
TRBD1	TRBV18	.	TRBJ1-3	TGTGCCAGCTCAGGCCTCCGGGACAGTGGTGGAAACACCATATATTTT	CASSGLRDSGGNTIYF
.	TRBV28	few	TRBJ2-2	TGTGCCAGCAGTTTTCAGGAAGCCGGGGAGCTGTTTTTT	CASSFQEAGELFF
.	TRBV6-5	.	TRBJ1-1	TGTGCCAGCACTATAACCCCGGGGACTGAAGCTTTCTTT	CASTITPGTEAFF
TRBD2	TRBV20-1	.	TRBJ2-2	TGCAGTGCTAGTAGCGGGGCGAACACCGGGGAGCTGTTTTTT	CSASSGANTGELFF
.	TRBV6-5	.	TRBJ1-4	TGTGCCAGCAGTTACAGTGGACTTGAAAAACTGTTTTTT	CASSYSGLEKLFF
.	TRBV7-2	once	TRBJ1-4	TGTGCCAGCAGCTTAGCAGGGAGGGGTGAAAAACTGTTTTTT	CASSLAGRGEKLFF
.	TRBV21-1	.	TRBJ1-4	TGTGCCAGCAGCAAACCCCACAGGGGGCATGGAGAAAAACTGTTTTTT	CASSKPHRGHGEKLFF
.	TRBV6-5	.	TRBJ1-6	TGTGCCAGCAGTTGGGCGAAAACCCTTAATTCACCCCTCCACTTT	CASSWAKTLNSPLHF
.	TRBV10-1	.	TRBJ2-5	TGCGCCAGCAGTGAGAATGCGAGAGGGACCCAGTACTTC	CASSENARGTQYF
TRBD2	TRBV5-1	.	TRBJ2-7	TGCGCCAGCAGCTTGGGGCTAGCGGAGACCTACGAGCAGTACTTC	CASSLGLAETYEQYF
TRBD1	TRBV11-1	.	TRBJ1-1	TGTGCCAGCAGCTTACGGACAGGGGGCATGAACACTGAAGCTTTCTTT	CASSLRTGGMNTEAFF
.	TRBV11-2	.	TRBJ1-2	TGTGCCAGCAGCTTAGTAGGACAGCAGTTATATGGCTACACCTTC	CASSLVGQQLYGYTF
TRBD1	TRBV4-1	.	TRBJ1-4	TGCGCCAGCAGCCCCGGGACAGGGGGCGGGATTGAAAAACTGTTTTTT	CASSPGTGGGIEKLFF
.	TRBV7-3	once	TRBJ2-5	TGTGCCAGCAGCTTAACGCGACAAGAGACCCAGTACTTC	CASSLTRQETQYF
TRBD1	TRBV11-2	.	TRBJ1-5	TGTGCCAGCAGCCGGGGACAGGCAGAGCCCCAGCATTTT	CASSRGQAEPQHF
.	TRBV7-8	.	TRBJ1-1	TGTGCCAGCAGCCTCGGTACTACCACTGAAGCTTTCTTT	CASSLGTTTEAFF